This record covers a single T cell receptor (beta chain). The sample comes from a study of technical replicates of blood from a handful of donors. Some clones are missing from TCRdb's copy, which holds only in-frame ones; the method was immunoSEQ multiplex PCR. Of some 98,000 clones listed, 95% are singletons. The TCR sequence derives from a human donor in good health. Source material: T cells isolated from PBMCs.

The CDR3 region is CASSIGTSGDYNEQFF. CDR3 nucleotides: TGCGCCAGCAGCATCGGGACTAGCGGGGATTACAATGAGCAGTTCTTC. The rearrangement links TRBV5-1 to TRBJ2-1, with 13 nucleotides matching TRBD2. The CDR3 is 16 residues long. CDR1 and CDR2 from the germline V gene are SGHRS and YFSETQ. The J segment lost 4 bases and the V segment lost 4 bases, leaving 5 bases of the junction unmatched.